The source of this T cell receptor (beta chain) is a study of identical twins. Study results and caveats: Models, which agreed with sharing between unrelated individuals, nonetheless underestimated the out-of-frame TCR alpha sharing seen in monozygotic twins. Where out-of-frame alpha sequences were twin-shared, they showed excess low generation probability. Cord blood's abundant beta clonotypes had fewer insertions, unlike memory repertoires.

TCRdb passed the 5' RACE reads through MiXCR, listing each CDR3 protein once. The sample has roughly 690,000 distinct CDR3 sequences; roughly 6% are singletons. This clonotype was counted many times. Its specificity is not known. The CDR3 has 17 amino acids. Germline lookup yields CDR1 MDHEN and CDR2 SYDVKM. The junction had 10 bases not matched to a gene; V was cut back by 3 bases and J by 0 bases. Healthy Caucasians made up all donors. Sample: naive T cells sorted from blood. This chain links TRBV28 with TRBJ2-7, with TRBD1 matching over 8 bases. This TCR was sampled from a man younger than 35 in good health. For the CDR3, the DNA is TGTGCCAGCAGTTTCTCCCTTCGACAGGGGAACTCCTACGAGCAGTACTTC. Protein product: CASSFSLRQGNSYEQYF.